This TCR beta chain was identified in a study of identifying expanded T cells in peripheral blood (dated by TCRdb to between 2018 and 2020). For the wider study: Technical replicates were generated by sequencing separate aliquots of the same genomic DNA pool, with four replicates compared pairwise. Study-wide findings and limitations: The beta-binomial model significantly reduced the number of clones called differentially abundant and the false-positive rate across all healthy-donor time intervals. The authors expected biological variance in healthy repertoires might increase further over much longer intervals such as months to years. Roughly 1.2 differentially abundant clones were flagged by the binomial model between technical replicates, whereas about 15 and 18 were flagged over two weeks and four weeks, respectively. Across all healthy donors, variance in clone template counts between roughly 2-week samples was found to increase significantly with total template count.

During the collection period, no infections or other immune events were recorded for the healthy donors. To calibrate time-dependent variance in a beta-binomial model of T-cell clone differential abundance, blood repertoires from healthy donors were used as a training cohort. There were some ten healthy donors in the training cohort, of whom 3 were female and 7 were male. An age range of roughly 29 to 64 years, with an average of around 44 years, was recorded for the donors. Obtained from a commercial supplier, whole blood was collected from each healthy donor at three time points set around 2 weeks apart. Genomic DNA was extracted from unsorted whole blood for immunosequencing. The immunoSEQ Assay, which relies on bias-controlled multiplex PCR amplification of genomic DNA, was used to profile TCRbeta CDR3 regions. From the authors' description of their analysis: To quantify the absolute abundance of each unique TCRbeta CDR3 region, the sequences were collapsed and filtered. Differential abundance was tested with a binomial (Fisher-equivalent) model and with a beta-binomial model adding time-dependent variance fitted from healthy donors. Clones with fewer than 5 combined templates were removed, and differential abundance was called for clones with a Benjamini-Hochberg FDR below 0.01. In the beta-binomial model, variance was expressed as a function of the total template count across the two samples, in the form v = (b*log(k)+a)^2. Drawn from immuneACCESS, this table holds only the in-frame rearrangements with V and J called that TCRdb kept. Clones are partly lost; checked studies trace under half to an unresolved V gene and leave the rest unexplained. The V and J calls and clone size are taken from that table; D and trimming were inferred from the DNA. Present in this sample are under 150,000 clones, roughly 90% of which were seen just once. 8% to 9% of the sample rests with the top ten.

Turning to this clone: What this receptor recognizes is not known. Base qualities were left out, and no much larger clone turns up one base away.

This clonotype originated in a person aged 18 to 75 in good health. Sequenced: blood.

CDR3 reads: CASRPLLGSTQYF. The nucleotide sequence is given as TGTGCCAGCAGACCCTTATTAGGTTCGACCCAGTACTTC. The sequence links TRBV7-8 to TRBJ2-5, with the D segment identity uncertain. V is shortened by 6 bases, J by 7 bases, and the region joining them spans 15 bases. Reading the germline V gene gives CDR1 SGHVS and CDR2 FQNEAQ. The CDR3 runs 13 amino acids, cysteine and phenylalanine included. The CDR3 DNA has 39 bases and is translated from base 1.